Detailed here is one T cell receptor (beta chain). This clonotype came up a few times. There is no known antigen for this receptor. No quality values exist for individual bases; no much larger clone is one base distant. This specimen belongs to a study of T and B cells in COVID-19 patients (dated by TCRdb to between 2020 and 2021). General notes on the study: Using TRB and IGH repertoire sequencing of peripheral blood, the study characterized adaptive immunity in COVID-19 patients who had active infection or had recovered. A recovered cohort was made up of 15 to 19 patients contributing approximately 22 samples, mostly after mild to moderate COVID-19 managed as outpatients. A median age of roughly 35 years was recorded in the recovered cohort versus 60 to 85 years in the active-infection cohort. Of the 20 to 25 patients in the active-infection cohort, 12 were critically ill and needed mechanical ventilation or ECMO. In the active-infection cohort, about 90% of the roughly 20 patients had comorbidities linked to unfavorable COVID-19 outcome. The TCR and BCR sequence repository comprised under 45 patients and 60 to 75 time points, with over 8 million TCR sequences analysed. Because samples were available both during active disease and after recovery, a couple of patients were counted in both the recovered and the active cohorts. For the repertoire analyses, the comparison was an age-matched reference group of 39 healthy donors who were negative for COVID-19 antibodies. As many as 9 follow-up blood samples were taken per patient, and some of the samples covered different disease stages within the same individual.

From V the trimming removes 5 bases and from J it removes 3 bases, while the gene matches leave 4 bases of the junction unaccounted for. The germline V gene (reference sequence) yields LNHDA for CDR1 and SQIVND for CDR2. From its cysteine to its phenylalanine, the CDR3 spans 14 amino acids. Only the CDR3 portion is preserved as DNA: 42 bases, with reading frame beginning at the first base. The sequencer was an Illumina MiSeq. TRB rearrangements were amplified by multiplex PCR with BIOMED2 TRB-A/B primer pools. Illumina-compatible adapters and 7-nucleotide sample barcodes were added to the amplicons in two consecutive PCRs. Phusion HS II polymerase was used for all library PCRs. The amplicons were purified from gel with the NucleoSpin Gel and PCR Clean-up kit, measured on Qubit, and combined at 4 to 5 nM. The quality of the amplicon pool was checked on an Agilent 2100 Bioanalyzer prior to Illumina next-generation sequencing. Processing in the source paper ran as follows. MiXCR 3.0.8 with the default MiXCR reference library was used to annotate TRB rearrangements. Non-productive reads and sequences with fewer than 2 reads were excluded, and each unique CDR3 nucleotide sequence counted as one clone. Clonality, diversity, richness and V-J gene usage were calculated in R 3.5.1. GLIPH2 was used to cluster TCRs by CDR3 similarity, and OLGA was used to calculate generation probabilities. GLIPH2 clusters were kept only when the clusters contained at least four unique TCR clonotypes present in at least three individuals. TCRdb applied fastp at Q25 and MiXCR to the public reads, then kept only in-frame beta chains. Records with the same CDR3 protein are collapsed into one entry carrying the most frequent genes and DNA. These V and J calls originate from TCRdb's pipeline instead of the authors' own analysis. This sample gives 15,000 to 20,000 distinct CDR3 sequences in total; over 30% of them show up just once. 16% of the sample rests with the top ten.

Genomic DNA extracted from blood, in amounts of roughly 250-500 ng, served as the starting material for amplifying TRB repertoires. Points the paper makes about the study in general: A total of approximately 2,000 exclusive TCR clusters, including some 31 low-pGen clusters, were found in the recovered cohort. The cohort was considered too small for HLA contributions to COVID-19 susceptibility or severity to be assessed. It was stated that prospective validation of the reported TCR clusters was required before the clusters could be put to clinical use. In active COVID-19, TRB repertoires were highly clonal, while at recovery, diversity and richness increased above the levels seen in healthy donors. Specific T cell subsets (CD4+/Treg/CD8+) and sorted SARS-CoV-2-responsive or tetramer+ T cells had not yet been sequenced, and these experiments were ongoing. Few blood samples were available from mildly ill patients while symptoms were present or from severe cases at early time points. Strongly skewed TRBV/TRBJ gene usage was reported in patients with COVID-19.

Input material: blood. The rearranged segments are TRBV19 and TRBJ1-5; a stretch of 7 junction bases matches TRBD1. This receptor was obtained from a human donor with active COVID-19. The CDR3 protein is CASSPQGLNQPQHF. The nucleotides are TGTGCCAGTAGTCCACAGGGGCTCAATCAGCCCCAGCATTTT.